Shown below are 9 T cell receptor beta chains from a single sample sequenced in a study of control samples from healthy donors and cancer patients. Produced via immunoSEQ multiplex PCR; TCRdb's table is partial and in-frame only. The sample includes 60,000 to 80,000 clones, less than 90% of them seen just once. Sequences were obtained from blood. These TCRs come from a woman aged 45-65 years in good health.

V is TRBV11-1 and J is TRBJ1-6, with D perhaps TRBD1 (5 bases). The CDR3 spans 14 residues. Germline CDR1 reads SGHAT; CDR2 reads FQDESV (reference sequence). V dropped 2 bases and J dropped 7 bases, with 9 bases sitting between them. This chain's CDR3 is CASSLTRGNSPLHF. CDR3 sequence (DNA): TGTGCCAGCAGCTTAACGAGGGGAAATTCACCCCTCCACTTT.

This chain joins TRBV19 and TRBJ2-2, with 14 bases lining up with TRBD2. Trimming took 5 bases from V and 6 from J; bases not matched to a gene: 5. The CDR3 extends over 16 amino acids. Germline lookup yields CDR1 LNHDA and CDR2 SQIVND (reference sequence). CDR3 DNA sequence: TGTGCCAGTAGTCCCCTGGGACTAGCGGGAGCCGGGGAGCTGTTTTTT. As protein: CASSPLGLAGAGELFF.

The chain is built from TRBV6-1 and TRBJ2-1; D may be TRBD2 (5 bases). This CDR3 region has 12 residues. The V end was cut by 2 bases, the J end by 8 bases, with 7 bases between. Germline loops: CDR1 MNHNS, CDR2 SASEGT. CDR3 sequence (DNA): TGTGCCAGCAGTGAACGAGGGTATGAGCAGTTCTTC. It is translated as CASSERGYEQFF.

The chain joins TRBV19 to TRBJ2-2, with D perhaps matching TRBD1 (6 bases). The ends were cut back, 3 bases at V and 2 bases at J, with 13 bases in the middle. CDR3 length: 16 amino acids. The germline gives CDR1 LNHDA, CDR2 SQIVND (reference sequence). Written as DNA, the CDR3 is TGTGCCAGTAGTATTCCCATGACAGGAAACACCGGGGAGCTGTTTTTT. It is translated as CASSIPMTGNTGELFF.

This rearrangement joins TRBV5-1 to TRBJ2-7; TRBD2 matches 9 bases. This CDR3 has 16 residues. J gave up 5 bases and V 4 bases, and 13 bases lay outside the gene matches. Germline V CDR1 and CDR2: SGHRS, YFSETQ. The CDR3 is CASSRAAKTSGDEQYF. In DNA, the CDR3 is TGCGCCAGCAGCCGGGCGGCTAAGACTAGCGGCGACGAGCAGTACTTC.

This clone occurred once. The chain joins TRBV28 to TRBJ2-6; either TRBD1 or TRBD2 may supply D (6 bases each). V dropped 3 bases and J dropped 3 bases, with 15 bases sitting between them. This CDR3 is built from 17 residues. The germline CDR1 and CDR2 sequences are MDHEN and SYDVKM. CDR3: CASSFTIGGYGANVLTF. CDR3 nucleotides: TGTGCCAGCAGTTTTACCATAGGGGGGTATGGGGCCAACGTCCTGACTTTC. Full variable domain (outside the CDR3, taken from reference TRBV28 and TRBJ2-6): DVKVTQSSRYLVKRTGEKVFLECVQDMDHENMFWYRQDPGLGLRLIYFSYDVKMKEKGDIPEGYSVSREKKERFSLILESASTNQTSMYLCASSFTIGGYGANVLTFGAGSRLTVL.

The table lists this clone with a count of one. The chain couples TRBV7-3 to TRBJ2-1; D uncertain. The V and J ends lost 1 base and 4 bases respectively, with 11 bases between them. CDR3 size: 15 residues. Germline CDR1 and CDR2: SGHTA and FQGTGA. CDR3 bases: TGTGCCAGCAGCTTAAGTGGCCTTTCATACAATGAGCAGTTCTTC. This sequence encodes CASSLSGLSYNEQFF.

The V gene is TRBV19, the J gene TRBJ2-2; TRBD2 matches at 7 bases. The CDR3 totals 15 residues. The germline V gene has CDR1 LNHDA and CDR2 SQIVND (reference sequence). Trimming took 5 bases from V and 4 from J; bases not matched to a gene: 7. The CDR3 here is CASSWASGFTGELFF. CDR3 sequence (DNA): TGTGCCAGTAGTTGGGCTAGCGGATTCACCGGGGAGCTGTTTTTT. Variable domain in full (rest from reference TRBV19 and TRBJ2-2): DGGITQSPKYLFRKEGQNVTLSCEQNLNHDAMYWYRQDPGQGLRLIYYSQIVNDFQKGDIAEGYSVSREKKESFPLTVTSAQKNPTAFYLCASSWASGFTGELFFGEGSRLTVL.

This clone showed up just once. The chain is built from TRBV5-6 and TRBJ1-5; TRBD1 aligns across 9 bases. The germline V gene has CDR1 SGHDT and CDR2 YYEEEE. The CDR3 covers 16 residues. The V and J ends lost 1 base and 5 bases, in that order; junction bases with no gene match: 7. CDR3 region: CASSLYDGTGHQPQHF. The CDR3 region has the DNA TGTGCCAGCAGCTTGTACGATGGGACAGGGCATCAGCCCCAGCATTTT.